The 4 T cell receptor beta chains below were found in one sample sequenced in a study of cytomegalovirus exposure and HLA in healthy donors. PCR was performed using 60 Vbeta and 13 Jbeta primers. Using immunoSEQ multiplex PCR, the repertoire was profiled, and TCRdb retains in-frame clones only, with some absent. The sample includes about 260,000 clones, roughly 86% of them seen just once. Sequencing was done on a sample of PBMCs. The receptors come from a woman in her thirties or forties in good health and CMV-seropositive.

This clone occurred once. The chain is built from TRBV9 and TRBJ1-1; no clear D gene. V dropped 2 bases and J dropped 0 bases, with 5 bases sitting between them. CDR3 length: 13 residues. The germline gives CDR1 SGDLS, CDR2 YYNGEE. CDR3 sequence: CASSVIVNTEAFF. The CDR3 DNA follows: TGTGCCAGCAGCGTCATAGTGAACACTGAAGCTTTCTTT.

Concerning this clone: The same CDR3 can be traced to other DNA sequences in this sample. The rearrangement uses TRBV28 and TRBJ1-2, with D possibly being TRBD1 (5 bases). Germline V CDR1 and CDR2: MDHEN, SYDVKM. This CDR3 has 13 residues. The V end was cut by 3 bases, the J end by 5 bases, with 10 bases between. CDR3: CASSFGGIYGYTF. For the CDR3, the DNA is TGTGCCAGCAGTTTCGGGGGAATTTATGGCTACACCTTC.

Of note for this clone: Mismatch with germline at one junction end may stem from a read error. Other DNA sequences in the sample encode the same CDR3. The V call is TRBV5-1, the J call TRBJ1-4; 8 nucleotides agree with TRBD1. The CDR3 loop spans 14 amino acids. CDR1 is SGHRS and CDR2 is YFSETQ in the germline V gene. This CDR3 reads CASSLGQGAEKLFF. The DNA for the CDR3 is TGCGCCAGCAGCTTAGGACAGGGAGCTGAAAAGCTGTTTTTT.

This clone was observed a handful of times. This chain connects TRBV10-1 to TRBJ2-7, with 9 bases that match TRBD1. The CDR3 covers 16 residues. V lost 6 bases and J lost 1; bases outside the gene matches: 10. Germline CDR1 reads WNHNN; CDR2 reads SYGVQD (reference sequence). The CDR3 is CASSAQTGGASYEQYF. CDR3 DNA: TGCGCCAGCAGCGCCCAGACAGGGGGTGCGTCCTACGAGCAGTACTTC.